This TCR beta chain stems from a study of T cells after somatic rescue of genetic block. The assay was immunoSEQ multiplex PCR, and TCRdb's table has in-frame clones only and misses some. The sample contains 65,000 to 70,000 clones, 85% to 95% of which appear only once. The CDR3 has 16 amino acids. Trimming removed 7 bases at V and 0 bases at J, with 18 bases between. CDR1 and CDR2 (germline): LNHDA, SQIVND (reference sequence). This TCR was sampled from a middle-aged man. Material: peripheral blood mononuclear cells (PBMCs). The V and J genes are TRBV19 and TRBJ1-2; a weak D match, TRBD1 (5 bases). CDR3 sequence: CASTSSWAGSNYGYTF. As DNA, the CDR3 is TGTGCCAGTACCAGTTCGTGGGCAGGGTCTAACTATGGCTACACCTTC.